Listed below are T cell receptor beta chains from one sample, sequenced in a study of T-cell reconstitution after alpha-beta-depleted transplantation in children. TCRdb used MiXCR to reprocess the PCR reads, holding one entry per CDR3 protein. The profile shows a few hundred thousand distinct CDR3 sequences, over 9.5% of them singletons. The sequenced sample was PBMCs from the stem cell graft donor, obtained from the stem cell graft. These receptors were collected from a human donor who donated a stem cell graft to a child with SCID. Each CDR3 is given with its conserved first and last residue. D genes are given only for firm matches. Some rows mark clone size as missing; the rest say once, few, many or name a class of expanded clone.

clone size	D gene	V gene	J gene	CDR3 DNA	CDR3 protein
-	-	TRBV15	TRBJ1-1	TGTGCCACCAGCAGAGAAGGGAGACCCCCGAACACTGAAGCTTTCTTT	CATSREGRPPNTEAFF
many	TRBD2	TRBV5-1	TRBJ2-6	TGCGCCAGCAGCGAGACTAGCGAAGTACCTGGGGCCAACGTCCTGACTTTC	CASSETSEVPGANVLTF
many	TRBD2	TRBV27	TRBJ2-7	TGTGCCAGCGCTCTAGGAACTAGCGGGGGTTACGAGCAGTACTTC	CASALGTSGGYEQYF
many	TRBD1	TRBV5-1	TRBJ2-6	TGCGCCAGCAGCTTGGTACAGGGGTCCAACGTCCTGACTTTC	CASSLVQGSNVLTF
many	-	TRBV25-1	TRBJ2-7	TGTGCCAGCAGTGAAAGCCCAGAGAGCTACGAGCAGTACTTC	CASSESPESYEQYF
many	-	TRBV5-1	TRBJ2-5	TGCGCCAGCAGCTTGGAAGGGTGGGCTAGAGGAGAGACCCAGTACTTC	CASSLEGWARGETQYF
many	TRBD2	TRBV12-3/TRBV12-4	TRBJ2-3	TGTGCCAGCAGCATACTAGCGGGGGGCCACGATACGCAGTATTTT	CASSILAGGHDTQYF
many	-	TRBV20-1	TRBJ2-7	TGCAGTGCTACCGGACAGAACTCCTACGAGCAGTACTTC	CSATGQNSYEQYF
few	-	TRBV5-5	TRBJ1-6	TGTGCCAGCAGCATCCTGGACGGAGTGGGGAGAGGATCACCCCTCCACTTT	CASSILDGVGRGSPLHF
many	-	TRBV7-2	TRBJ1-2	TGTGCCAGCAGCGTGGGTCTCTATGGCTACACCTTC	CASSVGLYGYTF
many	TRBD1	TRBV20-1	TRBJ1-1	TGCAGTGCTAGACCCCCGACAGGGACAGCTGAAGCTTTCTTT	CSARPPTGTAEAFF